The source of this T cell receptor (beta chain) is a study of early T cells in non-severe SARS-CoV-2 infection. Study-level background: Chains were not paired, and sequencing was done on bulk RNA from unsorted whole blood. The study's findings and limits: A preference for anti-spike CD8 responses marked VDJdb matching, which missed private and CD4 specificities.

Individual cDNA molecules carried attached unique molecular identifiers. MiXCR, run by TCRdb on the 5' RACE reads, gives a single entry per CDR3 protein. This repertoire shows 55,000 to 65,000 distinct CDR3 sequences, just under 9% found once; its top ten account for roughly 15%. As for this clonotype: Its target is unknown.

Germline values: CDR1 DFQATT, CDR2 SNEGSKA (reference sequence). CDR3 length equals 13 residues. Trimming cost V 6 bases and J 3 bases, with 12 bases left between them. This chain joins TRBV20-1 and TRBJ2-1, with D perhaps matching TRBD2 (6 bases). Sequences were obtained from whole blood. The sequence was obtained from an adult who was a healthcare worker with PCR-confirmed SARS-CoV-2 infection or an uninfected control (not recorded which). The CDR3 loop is CSALGLLYNEQFF. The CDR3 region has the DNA TGCAGTGCCCTGGGACTCCTCTACAATGAGCAGTTCTTC.